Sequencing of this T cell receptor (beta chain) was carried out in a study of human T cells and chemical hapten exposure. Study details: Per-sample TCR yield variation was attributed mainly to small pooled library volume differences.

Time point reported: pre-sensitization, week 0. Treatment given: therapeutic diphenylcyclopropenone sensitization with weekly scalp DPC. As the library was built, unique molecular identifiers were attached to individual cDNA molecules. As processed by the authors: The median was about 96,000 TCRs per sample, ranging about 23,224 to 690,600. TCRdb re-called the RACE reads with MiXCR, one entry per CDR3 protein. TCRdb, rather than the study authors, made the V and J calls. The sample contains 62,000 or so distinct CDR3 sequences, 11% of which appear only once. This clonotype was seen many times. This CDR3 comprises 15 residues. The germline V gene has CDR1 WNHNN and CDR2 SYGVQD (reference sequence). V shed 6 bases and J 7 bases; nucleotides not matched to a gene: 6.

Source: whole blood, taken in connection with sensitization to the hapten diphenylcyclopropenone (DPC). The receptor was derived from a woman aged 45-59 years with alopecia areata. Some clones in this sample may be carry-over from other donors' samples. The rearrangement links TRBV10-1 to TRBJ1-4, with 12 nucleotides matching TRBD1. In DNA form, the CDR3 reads TGCGCCAGCAGGCGGGACAGGGGGCAATCTGAAAAACTGTTTTTT. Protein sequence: CASRRDRGQSEKLFF.